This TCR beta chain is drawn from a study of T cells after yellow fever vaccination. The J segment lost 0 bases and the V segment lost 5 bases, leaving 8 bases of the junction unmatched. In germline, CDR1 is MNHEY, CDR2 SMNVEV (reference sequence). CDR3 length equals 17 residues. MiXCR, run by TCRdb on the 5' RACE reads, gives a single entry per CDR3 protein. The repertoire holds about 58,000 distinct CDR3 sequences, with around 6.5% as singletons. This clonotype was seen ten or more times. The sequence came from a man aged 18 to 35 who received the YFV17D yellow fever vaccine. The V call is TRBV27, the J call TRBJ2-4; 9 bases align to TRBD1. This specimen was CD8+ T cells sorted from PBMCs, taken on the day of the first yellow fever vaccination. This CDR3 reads CASSPTTGGLAKNIQYF. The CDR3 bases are TGTGCCAGCAGTCCGACGACAGGGGGACTAGCCAAAAACATTCAGTACTTC.